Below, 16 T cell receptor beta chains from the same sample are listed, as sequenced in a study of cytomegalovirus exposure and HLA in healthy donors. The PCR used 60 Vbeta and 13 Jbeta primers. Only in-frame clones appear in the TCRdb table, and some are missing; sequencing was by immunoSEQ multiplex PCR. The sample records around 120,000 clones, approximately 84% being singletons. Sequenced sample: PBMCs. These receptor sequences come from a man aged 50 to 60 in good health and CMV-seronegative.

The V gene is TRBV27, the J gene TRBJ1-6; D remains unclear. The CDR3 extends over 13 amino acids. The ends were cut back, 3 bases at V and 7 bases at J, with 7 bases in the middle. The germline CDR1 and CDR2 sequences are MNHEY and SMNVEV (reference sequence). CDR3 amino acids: CASSFLQNSPLHF. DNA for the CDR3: TGTGCCAGCAGTTTTTTACAGAATTCACCCCTCCACTTT.

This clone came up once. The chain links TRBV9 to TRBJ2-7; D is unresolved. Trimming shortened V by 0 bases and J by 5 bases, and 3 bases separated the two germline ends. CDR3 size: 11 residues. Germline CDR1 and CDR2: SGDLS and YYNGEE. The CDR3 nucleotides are TGTGCCAGCAGCGTAGGAGACGAGCAGTACTTC. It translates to CASSVGDEQYF.

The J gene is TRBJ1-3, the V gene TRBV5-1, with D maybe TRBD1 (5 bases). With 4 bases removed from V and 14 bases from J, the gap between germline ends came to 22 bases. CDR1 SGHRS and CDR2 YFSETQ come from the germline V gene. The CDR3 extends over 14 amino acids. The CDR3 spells CASSPGDGKDSLYF. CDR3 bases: TGCGCCAGCAGCCCGGGGGACGGCAAAGACTCATTATATTTT.

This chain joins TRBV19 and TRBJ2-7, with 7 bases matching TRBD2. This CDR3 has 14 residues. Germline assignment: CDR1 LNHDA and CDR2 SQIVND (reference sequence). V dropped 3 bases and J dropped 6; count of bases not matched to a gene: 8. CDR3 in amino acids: CASSMAQRDSEQYF. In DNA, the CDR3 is TGTGCCAGTAGTATGGCTCAGCGGGATAGCGAGCAGTACTTC.

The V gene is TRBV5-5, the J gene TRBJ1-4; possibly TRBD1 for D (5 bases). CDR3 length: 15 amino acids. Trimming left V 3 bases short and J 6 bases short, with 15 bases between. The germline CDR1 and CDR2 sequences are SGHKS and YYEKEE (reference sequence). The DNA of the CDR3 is TGTGCCAGCAGCTCCTTGCGGGGGGGAGATGAAAAACTGTTTTTT. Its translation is CASSSLRGGDEKLFF.

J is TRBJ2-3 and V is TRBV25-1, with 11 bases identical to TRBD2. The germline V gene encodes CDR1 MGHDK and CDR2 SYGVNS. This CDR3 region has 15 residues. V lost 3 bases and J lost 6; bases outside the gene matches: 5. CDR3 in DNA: TGTGCCAGCAGTGAGCCTCTAGCGGGGGGCGATACGCAGTATTTT. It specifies CASSEPLAGGDTQYF.

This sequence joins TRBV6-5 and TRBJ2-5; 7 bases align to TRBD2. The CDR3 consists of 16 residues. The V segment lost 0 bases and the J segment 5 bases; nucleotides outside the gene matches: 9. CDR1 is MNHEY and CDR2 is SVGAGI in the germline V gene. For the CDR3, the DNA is TGTGCCAGCAGTTACTCGATTGGGTCGCGGGGGGAGACCCAGTACTTC. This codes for CASSYSIGSRGETQYF.

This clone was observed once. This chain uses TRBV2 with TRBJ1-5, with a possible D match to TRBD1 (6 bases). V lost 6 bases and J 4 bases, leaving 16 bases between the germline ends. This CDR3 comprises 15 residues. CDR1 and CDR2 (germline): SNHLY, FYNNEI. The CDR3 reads CASRDSSTLNQPQHF. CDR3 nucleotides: TGTGCCAGCAGGGACAGCTCCACTCTTAATCAGCCCCAGCATTTT.

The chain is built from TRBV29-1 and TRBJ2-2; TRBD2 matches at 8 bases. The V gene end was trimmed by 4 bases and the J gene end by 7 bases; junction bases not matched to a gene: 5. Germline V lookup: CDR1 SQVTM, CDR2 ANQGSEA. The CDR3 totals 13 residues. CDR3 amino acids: CSVATSGSGELFF. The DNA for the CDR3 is TGCAGCGTTGCCACTAGCGGAAGCGGGGAGCTGTTTTTT.

CDR3 bases: TGTGCTAGTGGTTTGGTACGAGGGAAGACGGGGGAGCAGTACTTC. It codes for CASGLVRGKTGEQYF. The genes are TRBV12-5 and TRBJ2-7; perhaps TRBD2 as D (5 bases). CDR1 and CDR2 from the germline V gene are LGHNT and FRNRAP. Trimming took off 0 bases at V and 7 bases at J, with 16 bases between the two ends. CDR3 length: 15 residues.

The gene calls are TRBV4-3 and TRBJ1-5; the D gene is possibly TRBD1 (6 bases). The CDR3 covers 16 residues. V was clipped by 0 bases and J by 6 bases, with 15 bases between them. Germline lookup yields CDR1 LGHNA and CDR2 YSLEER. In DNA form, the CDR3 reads TGCGCCAGCAGCCAAGATCTCCGGCAGGGGACTCAGCCCCAGCATTTT. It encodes CASSQDLRQGTQPQHF.

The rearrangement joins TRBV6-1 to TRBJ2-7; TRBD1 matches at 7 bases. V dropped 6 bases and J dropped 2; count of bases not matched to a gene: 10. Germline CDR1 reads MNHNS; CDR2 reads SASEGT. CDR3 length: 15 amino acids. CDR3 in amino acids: CASRQRGQLAYEQYF. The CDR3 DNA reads TGTGCCAGCAGGCAGAGGGGACAGTTAGCCTACGAGCAGTACTTC.

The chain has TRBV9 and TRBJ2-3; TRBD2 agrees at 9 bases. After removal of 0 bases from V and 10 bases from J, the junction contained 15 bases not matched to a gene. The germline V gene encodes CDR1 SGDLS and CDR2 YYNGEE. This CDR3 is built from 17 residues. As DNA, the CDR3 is TGTGCCAGCAGCGTAGCTACCGGGGCGGGGGGGCCGGGCGCGCAGTATTTT. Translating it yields CASSVATGAGGPGAQYF.

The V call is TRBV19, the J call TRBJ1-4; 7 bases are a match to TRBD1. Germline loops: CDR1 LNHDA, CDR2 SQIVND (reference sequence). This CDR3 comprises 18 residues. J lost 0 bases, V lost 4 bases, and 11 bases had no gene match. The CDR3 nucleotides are TGTGCCAGTAGTACCTTTTTCGACAGGGACTCAACTAATGAAAAACTGTTTTTT. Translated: CASSTFFDRDSTNEKLFF.

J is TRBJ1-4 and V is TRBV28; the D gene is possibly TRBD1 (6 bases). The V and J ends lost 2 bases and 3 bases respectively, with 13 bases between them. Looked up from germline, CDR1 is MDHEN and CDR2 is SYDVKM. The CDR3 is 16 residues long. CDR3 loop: CASSLGGQWPNEKLFF. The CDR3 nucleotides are TGTGCCAGCAGTTTAGGCGGACAGTGGCCTAATGAAAAACTGTTTTTT. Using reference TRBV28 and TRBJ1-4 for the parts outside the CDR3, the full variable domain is DVKVTQSSRYLVKRTGEKVFLECVQDMDHENMFWYRQDPGLGLRLIYFSYDVKMKEKGDIPEGYSVSREKKERFSLILESASTNQTSMYLCASSLGGQWPNEKLFFGSGTQLSVL.

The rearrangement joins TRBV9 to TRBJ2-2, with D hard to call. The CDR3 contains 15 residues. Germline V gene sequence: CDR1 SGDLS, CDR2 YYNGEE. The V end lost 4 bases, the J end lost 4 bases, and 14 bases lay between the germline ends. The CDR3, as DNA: TGTGCCAGCAGCACTCCCTTCGAAGCCACCGGGGAGCTGTTTTTT. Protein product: CASSTPFEATGELFF.